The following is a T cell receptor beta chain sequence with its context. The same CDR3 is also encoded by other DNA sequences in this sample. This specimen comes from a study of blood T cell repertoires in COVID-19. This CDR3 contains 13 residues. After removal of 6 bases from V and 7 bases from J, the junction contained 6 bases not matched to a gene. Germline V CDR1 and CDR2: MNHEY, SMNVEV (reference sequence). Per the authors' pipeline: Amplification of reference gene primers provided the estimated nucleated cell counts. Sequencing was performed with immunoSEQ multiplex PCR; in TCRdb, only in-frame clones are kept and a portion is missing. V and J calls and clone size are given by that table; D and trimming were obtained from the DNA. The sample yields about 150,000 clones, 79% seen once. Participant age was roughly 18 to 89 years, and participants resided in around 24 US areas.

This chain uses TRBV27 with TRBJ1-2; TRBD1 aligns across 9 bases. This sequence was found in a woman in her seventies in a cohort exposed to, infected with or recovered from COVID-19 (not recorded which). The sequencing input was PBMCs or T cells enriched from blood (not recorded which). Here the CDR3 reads CASSLQGAVGYTF. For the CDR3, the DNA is TGTGCCAGCAGCCTACAGGGGGCAGTTGGCTACACCTTC.